Listed below are T cell receptor beta chains from one sample, sequenced in a study of naive and memory T cell subsets. Via MiXCR, TCRdb re-called the UMI-ligation and nested PCR reads, giving one row per CDR3 protein. The table shows roughly 100,000 distinct CDR3 sequences, with around 15% occurring only once. Sequenced: naive CD8+ T cells from blood. These receptors came from a human donor in good health. The CDR3 runs from the conserved cysteine through the conserved F or W. D genes are given only for firm matches. Only part of the rows carry a size: once, few, many, or a class if the clone is expanded.

>TRBV5-1|TRBJ1-1|few|NA
CASSLGRGAFF
TGCGCCAGCAGCTTGGGCAGGGGCGCTTTCTTT
>TRBV7-8|TRBJ1-1|few|NA
CASSLAGPGERGTEAFF
TGTGCCAGCAGCTTAGCGGGACCGGGGGAAAGGGGAACTGAAGCTTTCTTT
>TRBV3-1|TRBJ2-3|few|TRBD2
CASSQDGEGSTDTQYF
TGTGCCAGCAGCCAAGATGGGGAGGGAAGCACAGATACGCAGTATTTT
>TRBV9|TRBJ2-7|few|NA
CASSPPAFDEQYF
TGTGCCAGCAGCCCCCCGGCCTTCGACGAGCAGTACTTC
>TRBV29-1|TRBJ2-7|few|NA
CSVEDEGYEQYF
TGCAGCGTTGAAGATGAAGGTTACGAGCAGTACTTC
>TRBV9|TRBJ1-1|many|NA
CASSADTNTEAFF
TGTGCCAGCAGCGCGGATACAAACACTGAAGCTTTCTTT
>TRBV13|TRBJ2-7|many|NA
CASSVGTLPPHF
TGTGCCAGCAGCGTGGGGACACTGCCACCGCACTTC
>TRBV28|TRBJ2-3|many|NA
CASSFPGTDTQYF
TGTGCCAGCAGTTTTCCAGGCACAGATACGCAGTATTTT
>TRBV6-6|TRBJ2-3|many|TRBD2
CASRTSGPTDTQYF
TGTGCCAGCAGGACTAGCGGACCCACAGATACGCAGTATTTT
>TRBV5-6|TRBJ2-7|NA|NA
CASSLGVDYEQYF
TGTGCCAGCAGCTTGGGGGTAGACTACGAGCAGTACTTC
>TRBV5-6|TRBJ2-7|many|NA
CASSFWDYEQYF
TGTGCCAGCAGCTTTTGGGACTACGAGCAGTACTTC
>TRBV7-9|TRBJ2-5|NA|NA
CASSFPSDRMGLETQYF
TGTGCCAGCAGCTTCCCTTCCGACAGGATGGGCCTAGAGACCCAGTACTTC
>TRBV2|TRBJ2-7|once|TRBD2
CASSVASSGFHEQYF
TGTGCCAGCAGTGTGGCGTCTAGCGGGTTTCACGAGCAGTACTTC
>TRBV29-1|TRBJ2-1|many|NA
CSVLGGTNSYNEQFF
TGCAGCGTCCTCGGGGGTACCAACTCCTACAATGAGCAGTTCTTC
>TRBV14|TRBJ2-1|NA|TRBD2
CASSPSGDTYNEQFF
TGTGCCAGCAGCCCTAGCGGGGATACCTACAATGAGCAGTTCTTC
>TRBV5-1|TRBJ2-5|few|NA
CASSLEGTEGETQYF
TGCGCCAGCAGCTTGGAGGGGACGGAGGGGGAGACCCAGTACTTC
>TRBV4-1|TRBJ2-7|many|NA
CASSPKDGSYEQYF
TGCGCCAGCAGCCCGAAAGACGGATCCTACGAGCAGTACTTC
>TRBV29-1|TRBJ2-2|NA|NA
CSVVWGAGELFF
TGCAGCGTTGTATGGGGGGCCGGGGAGCTGTTTTTT
>TRBV29-1|TRBJ2-1|many|TRBD2
CSVPGEGREQFF
TGCAGCGTCCCGGGGGAGGGACGTGAGCAGTTCTTC
>TRBV9|TRBJ2-1|few|NA
CASMGRANEQFF
TGTGCCAGCATGGGCAGGGCTAATGAGCAGTTCTTC
>TRBV7-9|TRBJ2-4|few|TRBD2
CASSPVLAGAKNIQYF
TGTGCCAGCAGCCCCGTCCTAGCGGGGGCCAAAAACATTCAGTACTTC
>TRBV9|TRBJ2-7|few|NA
CASSVGSGPEQYF
TGTGCCAGCAGCGTAGGGTCAGGGCCCGAGCAGTACTTC
>TRBV11-1|TRBJ2-3|NA|NA
CASSSSLDRFLTDTQYF
TGTGCCAGCAGCTCCTCACTCGACAGGTTCCTCACAGATACGCAGTATTTT
>TRBV28|TRBJ2-3|few|TRBD2
CASIQTLAGADTQYF
TGTGCCAGCATCCAAACACTAGCGGGGGCTGATACGCAGTATTTT
>TRBV5-4|TRBJ2-5|few|NA
CASSFGRVETQYF
TGTGCCAGCAGCTTCGGTAGAGTTGAGACCCAGTACTTC
>TRBV11-3|TRBJ2-3|NA|NA
CASSFLGPTDTQYF
TGTGCCAGCAGCTTTCTGGGCCCGACAGATACGCAGTATTTT
>TRBV20-1|TRBJ2-7|few|NA
CSARGYEQYF
TGCAGTGCTAGGGGGTACGAGCAGTACTTC
>TRBV2|TRBJ2-7|NA|NA
CASSWGDLTYEQYF
TGTGCCAGCAGTTGGGGGGACTTAACATACGAGCAGTACTTC
>TRBV5-1|TRBJ2-3|NA|NA
CASSTGGTQYF
TGCGCCAGCAGCACAGGAGGTACGCAGTATTTT
>TRBV29-1|TRBJ2-5|many|TRBD1
CSALGQVPSF
TGCAGCGCATTAGGACAGGTTCCTTCCTTC
>TRBV18|TRBJ2-7|few|TRBD1
CASSTGTAYEQYF
TGTGCCAGCTCAACGGGGACAGCCTACGAGCAGTACTTC
>TRBV4-2|TRBJ2-3|many|NA
CASNSEEESTDTQYF
TGTGCCAGCAACTCGGAGGAGGAGAGCACAGATACGCAGTATTTT
>TRBV6-6|TRBJ1-2|many|TRBD1
CANRRDRVGYGYTF
TGTGCCAACCGACGGGACAGGGTGGGCTATGGCTACACCTTC
>TRBV20-1|TRBJ1-2|NA|NA
CSARESSADKGPLRYGYTF
TGCAGTGCTAGAGAATCCTCAGCGGACAAAGGTCCCCTACGCTATGGCTACACCTTC
>TRBV19|TRBJ2-5|NA|NA
CASSQPLGETQYF
TGTGCCAGTAGTCAACCCCTCGGGGAGACCCAGTACTTC
>TRBV27|TRBJ2-7|few|TRBD2
CASSLRAGAYEQYF
TGTGCCAGCAGTTTACGAGCGGGAGCCTACGAGCAGTACTTC
>TRBV2|TRBJ2-3|NA|NA
CASKAGGTDTQYF
TGTGCCAGCAAGGCCGGAGGCACAGATACGCAGTATTTT
>TRBV27|TRBJ2-7|NA|NA
CASSGAGYEQYF
TGTGCCAGCAGCGGGGCGGGGTACGAGCAGTACTTC
>TRBV28|TRBJ2-5|few|TRBD1
CASSPLDRGLKETQYF
TGTGCCAGCAGTCCTCTGGACAGGGGGCTTAAGGAGACCCAGTACTTC
>TRBV24-1|TRBJ1-5|few|NA
CATSDGHSEFNQPQHF
TGTGCCACCAGTGATGGTCACAGCGAATTCAATCAGCCCCAGCATTTT
>TRBV6-2/TRBV6-3|TRBJ1-1|few|NA
CASSRVGGNTEAFF
TGTGCCAGCAGTCGGGTCGGGGGGAACACTGAAGCTTTCTTT
>TRBV19|TRBJ2-7|NA|NA
CASSIGDSTFYEQYF
TGTGCCAGTAGTATAGGAGACAGCACCTTTTACGAGCAGTACTTC
>TRBV9|TRBJ1-2|many|TRBD1
CASSVGAGQGSDGYTF
TGTGCCAGCAGCGTAGGAGCTGGACAGGGGTCCGATGGCTACACCTTC
>TRBV7-9|TRBJ2-1|NA|TRBD2
CASSFTTSGSSYNEQFF
TGTGCCAGCAGTTTTACTACAAGCGGGAGTTCCTACAATGAGCAGTTCTTC
>TRBV6-6|TRBJ2-7|NA|NA
CASSYVHYEQYF
TGTGCCAGCAGTTACGTTCACTACGAGCAGTACTTC
>TRBV4-3|TRBJ2-1|NA|NA
CASSQDAQTYNEQFF
TGCGCCAGCAGCCAAGATGCCCAAACTTACAATGAGCAGTTCTTC
>TRBV7-9|TRBJ1-1|NA|TRBD1
CASSLDDRVRHPYTEAFF
TGTGCCAGCAGCTTAGACGACAGGGTCCGGCACCCCTACACTGAAGCTTTCTTT
>TRBV20-1|TRBJ2-1|NA|NA
CSARKASHNEQFF
TGCAGTGCTAGAAAGGCCAGCCACAATGAGCAGTTCTTC
>TRBV19|TRBJ1-5|NA|NA
CASSIRPLGNQPQHF
TGTGCCAGTAGTATACGCCCTTTGGGCAATCAGCCCCAGCATTTT
>TRBV4-2|TRBJ2-6|NA|NA
CASSSRTAGANVLTF
TGTGCCAGCAGCTCGCGGACAGCCGGGGCCAACGTCCTGACTTTC
>TRBV20-1|TRBJ2-1|many|TRBD2
CSARDLSGGLGEQFF
TGCAGTGCTAGAGATCTTAGCGGGGGACTCGGGGAGCAGTTCTTC
>TRBV29-1|TRBJ2-1|many|TRBD2
CSAPGLAGVWNEQFF
TGCAGCGCCCCCGGACTAGCGGGAGTTTGGAATGAGCAGTTCTTC
>TRBV7-9|TRBJ2-3|few|NA
CASRDAKSTDTQYF
TGTGCCAGCAGGGACGCGAAAAGCACAGATACGCAGTATTTT
>TRBV12-3/TRBV12-4|TRBJ2-7|NA|NA
CASSSGLTYEQYF
TGTGCCAGCAGTTCGGGCCTTACCTACGAGCAGTACTTC